This TCR beta chain is drawn from a study of control samples from healthy donors and cancer patients. Produced via immunoSEQ multiplex PCR; TCRdb's table is partial and in-frame only. Among 150,000 or so clones listed, about 94% were seen once. Germline-derived CDR1 and CDR2 are LNHDA and SQIVND (reference sequence). Trimming took off 4 bases at V and 6 bases at J, with 15 bases between the two ends. The length of the CDR3 is 14 residues. The TCR comes from a woman aged 40 to 50 in good health. The sequenced sample consisted of blood. The chain combines TRBV19 with TRBJ1-2; D may be TRBD1 (5 bases). This CDR3 reads CASSTPQGFDGYTF. The CDR3 DNA reads TGTGCCAGTAGTACCCCTCAGGGCTTTGATGGCTACACCTTC.